The 31 T cell receptor beta chains listed next were all sequenced from one sample in a study of cytomegalovirus exposure and HLA in healthy donors. The PCR was carried out with 60 Vbeta primers and 13 Jbeta primers. Libraries were prepared by immunoSEQ multiplex PCR; TCRdb keeps only in-frame clonotypes and omits some of them. Of 100,000 to 150,000 clones in the sample, around 73% were seen once. Sample: PBMCs. The receptors derive from a female donor in good health and CMV-seronegative.

This clone was counted a single time. The chain combines TRBV5-4 with TRBJ2-7; 9 bases align to TRBD1. The CDR3 totals 14 residues. Germline loops: CDR1 SGHNT, CDR2 YYREEE (reference sequence). Germline trimming cut 4 bases from V and 0 bases from J; bases unmatched to any gene: 2. The CDR3 spells CASSGQGSSYEQYF. The CDR3 DNA reads TGTGCCAGCAGCGGACAGGGGAGCTCCTACGAGCAGTACTTC.

The DNA for the CDR3 is TGTGCCAGCAGCTTAGGTGCCTCCGGACAGGGGGGGTATGGCTACACCTTC. It codes for CASSLGASGQGGYGYTF. The chain recombines TRBV7-8 with TRBJ1-2; 10 bases are a match to TRBD1. The V gene end was trimmed by 1 base and the J gene end by 5 bases; junction bases not matched to a gene: 10. Germline V gene data show CDR1 as SGHVS and CDR2 as FQNEAQ. The CDR3 covers 17 residues.

The chain carries TRBV10-3 and TRBJ1-2; TRBD1 agrees at 9 bases. V lost 6 bases and J lost 2; bases outside the gene matches: 7. This CDR3 region has 15 residues. CDR1 ENHRY and CDR2 SYGVKD come from the germline V gene. The CDR3 region is CAIRPQGALNYGYTF. The CDR3 DNA sequence: TGTGCCATCAGACCACAGGGGGCCTTAAACTATGGCTACACCTTC.

The chain combines TRBV28 with TRBJ1-5, with D possibly being TRBD1 (5 bases). Trimming took off 7 bases at V and 6 bases at J, with 13 bases between the two ends. The CDR3 has 13 residues. Germline V CDR1 and CDR2: MDHEN, SYDVKM. Here the CDR3 reads CASTIRVGQPQHF. The CDR3 DNA is TGTGCCAGCACTATCAGGGTCGGTCAGCCCCAGCATTTT.

In this sample, this clone turned up a few times. The V gene is TRBV18, the J gene TRBJ2-2; D may be TRBD2 (6 bases). This CDR3 is built from 16 residues. The V end lost 3 bases, the J end lost 4 bases, and 15 bases lay between the germline ends. Germline V CDR1 and CDR2: KGHSH, LQKENI. For the CDR3, the DNA is TGTGCCAGCTCACCCCCTGGAGGGCCGGGCACCGGGGAGCTGTTTTTT. As protein: CASSPPGGPGTGELFF.

The chain has TRBV7-9 and TRBJ2-2, with 10 bases fitting TRBD1. J gave up 8 bases and V 4 bases, and 7 bases lay outside the gene matches. In germline, CDR1 is SEHNR, CDR2 FQNEAQ (reference sequence). This CDR3 comprises 15 residues. CDR3: CASSSGTGEDGELFF. As DNA, the CDR3 is TGTGCCAGCAGCTCCGGGACAGGGGAGGATGGGGAGCTGTTTTTT.

This clone was seen more than once but under ten times. The rearrangement joins TRBV19 to TRBJ1-1; D is perhaps TRBD1 (6 bases). V lost 6 bases, J lost 5 bases, and 7 bases lay in between. Germline V gives CDR1 LNHDA, CDR2 SQIVND (reference sequence). The CDR3 contains 11 residues. CDR3 nucleotide sequence: TGTGCCAGTAGGACAGGTACTGAAGCTTTCTTT. It codes for CASRTGTEAFF.

The CDR3, as DNA: TGTGCCAGCAGCTTAAGTCCGACTAGCTCTACTGAGCAGTTCTTC. Protein: CASSLSPTSSTEQFF. J is TRBJ2-1 and V is TRBV7-3; 7 bases are shared with TRBD2. Germline V gene lookup returns CDR1 SGHTA and CDR2 FQGTGA. The CDR3 is 15 amino acids. Germline trimming cut 1 base from V and 9 bases from J; bases unmatched to any gene: 9.

The chain uses TRBV4-3 and TRBJ1-4, with 10 positions matching TRBD1. V lost 4 bases and J lost 8; bases outside the gene matches: 7. The CDR3 is 15 residues long. CDR1 and CDR2 from the germline V gene are LGHNA and YSLEER. The CDR3 coding sequence is TGCGCCAGCAGCCGAGGACAGGGGGGCGAAGAAAAACTGTTTTTT. It codes for CASSRGQGGEEKLFF.

This clone has only one observation. V gene TRBV7-2 combines with J gene TRBJ1-1, with D possibly being TRBD1 (6 bases). With 6 bases removed from V and 7 bases from J, the gap between germline ends came to 18 bases. The CDR3 runs to 14 residues. Germline V CDR1 and CDR2: SGHTA, FQGNSA. This CDR3 reads CASSFWTDSHEAFF. The CDR3 DNA follows: TGTGCCAGCAGTTTTTGGACAGACTCCCATGAAGCTTTCTTT.

This sequence joins TRBV18 and TRBJ2-3; 7 positions match TRBD2. V trimming: 3 bases; J trimming: 0 bases; junction bases outside the gene matches: 3. CDR1 and CDR2 from the germline V gene are KGHSH and LQKENI. The CDR3 is 15 amino acids. The CDR3 is CASSPSGFSTDTQYF. The CDR3 coding sequence is TGTGCCAGCTCACCTAGCGGGTTTAGCACAGATACGCAGTATTTT.

The gene calls are TRBV7-9 and TRBJ2-2; 8 bases agree with TRBD2. The CDR3 is 16 residues long. Germline V gene lookup returns CDR1 SEHNR and CDR2 FQNEAQ (reference sequence). The V and J ends lost 4 bases and 0 bases, in that order; junction bases with no gene match: 4. The CDR3 reads CASSSPSGSNTGELFF. The DNA for the CDR3 is TGTGCCAGCAGCTCTCCTAGCGGGTCGAACACCGGGGAGCTGTTTTTT.

The chain is built from TRBV19 and TRBJ2-5; tentative D call: TRBD2 (6 bases). The tail of the sequence fits TRBJ2-7 better, so the J call may be wrong. This CDR3 spans 14 amino acids. Germline V gives CDR1 LNHDA, CDR2 SQIVND (reference sequence). DNA for the CDR3: TGTGCCAGTAGTTTGAAAGGAGGGGCCTACGAGCAGTACTTC. Residues: CASSLKGGAYEQYF.

This clone showed up just once. In DNA form, the CDR3 reads TGTGCCAGCTCACCACCCGTGAACACTGAAGCTTTCTTT. Amino acid sequence: CASSPPVNTEAFF. This chain uses TRBV18 with TRBJ1-1; D ambiguous. Germline CDR1 KGHSH, CDR2 LQKENI. Trimming cost V 0 bases and J 0 bases, with 2 bases left between them. This CDR3 has 13 residues.

The chain recombines TRBV6-1 with TRBJ2-5, with D perhaps TRBD1 (5 bases). The DNA end favors TRBJ2-7, so the J call may be wrong. There are 14 residues in the CDR3. Germline V gene sequence: CDR1 MNHNS, CDR2 SASEGT. The CDR3 region has the DNA TGTGCCAGCAGTGGTAGGGGAAGCTCCTACGAGCAGTACTTC. Its protein is CASSGRGSSYEQYF.

CDR3 nucleotides: TGCGCCAGCAGCCTCCGCCTAGGATTAGCCTACAATGAGCAGTTCTTC. It specifies CASSLRLGLAYNEQFF. The V call is TRBV4-1, the J call TRBJ2-1; D call uncertain. The germline V gene has CDR1 MGHRA and CDR2 YSYEKL. The CDR3 spans 16 residues. Trimming cost V 4 bases and J 2 bases, with 15 bases left between them.

The rearrangement uses TRBV7-9 and TRBJ2-7, with 9 positions matching TRBD2. Unmatched junction bases numbered 1, after V lost 1 base and J lost 3 bases. CDR1 is SEHNR, CDR2 FQNEAQ, per germline (reference sequence). The CDR3 runs to 14 residues. CDR3: CASSLGLAVYEQYF. In DNA, the CDR3 is TGTGCCAGCAGCTTAGGACTAGCGGTCTACGAGCAGTACTTC.

The chain is built from TRBV27 and TRBJ2-5; D gene ambiguous. The length of the CDR3 is 12 residues. Germline CDR1 and CDR2: MNHEY and SMNVEV (reference sequence). Trimming took 5 bases from V and 4 from J, leaving 8 bases between them. CDR3 DNA: TGTGCCAGCAGTCAGGCAGGAGAGACCCAGTACTTC. As protein: CASSQAGETQYF.

This chain joins TRBV4-1 and TRBJ2-1, with D perhaps TRBD2 (5 bases). CDR3 length: 16 residues. Deletions cut 0 bases from V and 9 bases from J, with 18 bases between. The germline V gene has CDR1 MGHRA and CDR2 YSYEKL. The CDR3 protein is CASSQDGRGPLGEQFF. In DNA, the CDR3 is TGCGCCAGCAGCCAAGATGGCCGAGGGCCTCTCGGTGAGCAGTTCTTC.

This clone was counted a few times. The chain combines TRBV5-1 with TRBJ2-7; possibly TRBD2 for D (5 bases). Germline-derived CDR1 and CDR2 are SGHRS and YFSETQ. Deletions cut 2 bases from V and 0 bases from J, with 12 bases between. The CDR3 extends over 15 amino acids. CDR3 nucleotides: TGCGCCAGCAGCTTAAGGCCTGGGAGCTCCTACGAGCAGTACTTC. Amino acids: CASSLRPGSSYEQYF.

The V call is TRBV27, the J call TRBJ2-7; TRBD1 aligns across 7 bases. This CDR3 has 16 amino acids. Germline V CDR1 and CDR2: MNHEY, SMNVEV (reference sequence). With V trimmed by 5 bases and J by 0 bases, 10 bases remained unmatched. The CDR3 nucleotides are TGTGCCAGCAGTCCTTCCATGGGACAGAGCTCCTACGAGCAGTACTTC. As protein: CASSPSMGQSSYEQYF.

With regard to this clone: No DNA is shown, since the ends of the CDR3 on it are uncertain; the CDR3 is the one TCRdb lists. The chain carries TRBV21-1 and TRBJ2-1; the D call in the table, TRBD1, was not verified against the DNA. TRBV21-1 is deemed a pseudogene. The CDR3 is 22 residues long, ends included. CDR3: CASSKAGWRDRDKVGTGNEQFF.

This clone was detected only a few times. The CDR3 nucleotides are TGCGCCAGCAGCCTTAGCGGGTACAATGAGCAGTTCTTC. Translating it yields CASSLSGYNEQFF. V gene TRBV5-1 combines with J gene TRBJ2-1, with 7 bases aligning to TRBD2. Germline trimming cut 4 bases from V and 4 bases from J; bases unmatched to any gene: 2. CDR3 length equals 13 residues. Germline values: CDR1 SGHRS, CDR2 YFSETQ.

The rearrangement joins TRBV7-3 to TRBJ2-3, with D uncertain. V was clipped by 2 bases and J by 1 base, with 16 bases between them. The CDR3 loop spans 17 amino acids. Germline-derived CDR1 and CDR2 are SGHTA and FQGTGA. The chain's CDR3 is CASSLGFSAVGTDTQYF. The CDR3 region has the DNA TGTGCCAGCAGCTTAGGCTTCTCCGCTGTGGGCACAGATACGCAGTATTTT.

This clone was seen only a few times. J is TRBJ2-1 and V is TRBV7-2; a possible D gene is TRBD1 (7 bases). CDR3 length: 15 amino acids. V was pared by 4 bases and J by 8 bases, with 18 bases between. Germline-derived CDR1 and CDR2 are SGHTA and FQGNSA. The CDR3, as DNA: TGTGCCAGCAGCTCCCAGCGGGTTAGGGGGCATGAGCAGTTCTTC. It translates to CASSSQRVRGHEQFF.

The chain couples TRBV29-1 to TRBJ2-1; 8 bases map to TRBD1. The CDR3 consists of 12 residues. Germline loops: CDR1 SQVTM, CDR2 ANQGSEA. Losses at the gene ends were 4 bases for V and 7 bases for J; bases not matched to a gene: 3. CDR3 sequence reads: CSVGTGQNEQFF. The CDR3 DNA is TGCAGCGTTGGGACAGGGCAAAATGAGCAGTTCTTC.

V usage is TRBV5-1 and J usage is TRBJ1-1; D gene uncertain. From germline, CDR1 is SGHRS and CDR2 YFSETQ. Trimming pared 6 bases from V and 0 bases from J, leaving 15 bases between. The length of the CDR3 is 15 residues. The CDR3 sequence is CASTAEEALNTEAFF. The DNA of the CDR3 is TGCGCCAGCACCGCAGAGGAGGCGTTGAACACTGAAGCTTTCTTT.

The chain employs TRBV5-3 and TRBJ2-4; 12 bases are a match to TRBD2. TRBV5-3 is sorted into the ORF group, with uncertain function. With V trimmed by 3 bases and J by 3 bases, 4 bases remained unmatched. The CDR3 contains 16 residues. The CDR3 region is CARSSSGGGHKNIQYF. The CDR3 DNA is TGTGCCAGAAGCTCTAGCGGGGGGGGGCACAAAAACATTCAGTACTTC.

The rearrangement links TRBV10-1 to TRBJ2-1; TRBD1 might be the D (5 bases). V was pared by 3 bases and J by 4 bases, with 10 bases between. There are 14 residues in the CDR3. Germline values: CDR1 WNHNN, CDR2 SYGVQD (reference sequence). CDR3 DNA: TGCGCCAGCAGTGAACAGGTAGTATACAATGAGCAGTTCTTC. It encodes CASSEQVVYNEQFF.

The chain combines TRBV4-2 with TRBJ1-1, with D possibly matching TRBD1 (5 bases). Germline V lookup: CDR1 LGHNA, CDR2 YNFKEQ. This CDR3 spans 14 amino acids. V was cut by 0 bases and J by 4 bases, with 9 bases left in between. In DNA, the CDR3 is TGTGCCAGCAGCCAAGAGGGGGGTGGCACTGAAGCTTTCTTT. Amino acid sequence: CASSQEGGGTEAFF.

The chain uses TRBV28 and TRBJ1-2, with D perhaps matching TRBD1 (5 bases). Germline assignment: CDR1 MDHEN and CDR2 SYDVKM. The V end was cut by 5 bases, the J end by 4 bases, with 14 bases between. CDR3 length: 14 residues. This CDR3 reads CASSPTDGSYGYTF. CDR3 coding DNA: TGTGCCAGCAGTCCGACAGACGGCTCCTATGGCTACACCTTC.